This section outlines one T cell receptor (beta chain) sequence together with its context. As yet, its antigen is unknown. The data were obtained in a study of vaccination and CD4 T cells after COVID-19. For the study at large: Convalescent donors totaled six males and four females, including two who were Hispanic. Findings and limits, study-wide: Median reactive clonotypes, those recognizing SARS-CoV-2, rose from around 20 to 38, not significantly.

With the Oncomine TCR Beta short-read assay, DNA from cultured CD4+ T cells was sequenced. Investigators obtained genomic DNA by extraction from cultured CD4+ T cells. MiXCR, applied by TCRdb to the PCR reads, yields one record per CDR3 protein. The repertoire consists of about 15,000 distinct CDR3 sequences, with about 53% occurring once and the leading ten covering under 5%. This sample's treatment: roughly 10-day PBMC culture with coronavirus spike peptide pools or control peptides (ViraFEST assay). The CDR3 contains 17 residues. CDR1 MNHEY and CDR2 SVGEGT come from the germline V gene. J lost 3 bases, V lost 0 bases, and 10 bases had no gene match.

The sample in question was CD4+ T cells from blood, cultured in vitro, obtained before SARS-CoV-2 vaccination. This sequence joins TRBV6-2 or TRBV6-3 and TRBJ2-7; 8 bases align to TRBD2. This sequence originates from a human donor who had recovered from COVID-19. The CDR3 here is CASSYSSRLAGNYEQYF. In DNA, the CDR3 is TGTGCCAGCAGTTACTCCAGCAGGCTAGCGGGCAACTACGAGCAGTACTTC.